This T cell receptor (beta chain) was captured in a study of OX40 agonist ivuxolimab in advanced cancers. The assay was immunoSEQ multiplex PCR, and TCRdb's table has in-frame clones only and misses some. Of some 70,000 clones in the sample, approximately 80% are singletons; the top ten hold about 7.9%. Per germline, CDR1 SQVTM and CDR2 ANQGSEA. There are 12 residues in the CDR3. J lost 2 bases, V lost 6 bases, and 3 bases had no gene match. The chain employs TRBV29-1 and TRBJ2-7; 8 bases are shared with TRBD1. This clonotype was sampled from an adult with an advanced solid tumor such as melanoma, head and neck, liver or kidney cancer. The starting material was CD4+ or CD8+ T cells sorted from blood, obtained in a trial of the OX40 agonist ivuxolimab. The CDR3: CSVRTGPYEQYF. The DNA for the CDR3 is TGCAGCGTCCGGACAGGGCCCTACGAGCAGTACTTC.